The T cell receptor beta chain described here comes from a study of blood T cells in healthy people across ages. Germline CDR1 GTSNPN, CDR2 SVGIG (reference sequence). V gave up 5 bases and J gave up 2 bases, with 21 bases separating them. CDR3 length equals 17 residues. Primers used in a second PCR of roughly 6 to 11 cycles were a sample-barcoded 5' primer and a J-beta primer mix. Tagging of each cDNA molecule was performed by a template-switch adaptor with 12 random nucleotides. TCRdb re-analysed the 5' RACE reads in MiXCR, keeping a single row per CDR3 protein. The data hold 700,000 or so distinct CDR3 sequences, with over 20% observed a single time.

This receptor was taken from a man aged 70 or older in good health. The rearrangement joins TRBV30 to TRBJ2-2, with D perhaps matching TRBD2 (6 bases). Sequencing used blood. The CDR3 nucleotides are TGTGCCTGGGTCCTAACGATCGGGAGAATTAACACCGGGGAGCTGTTTTTT. Amino acids: CAWVLTIGRINTGELFF.